Listed below are T cell receptor beta chains from one sample, sequenced in a study of cytomegalovirus exposure and HLA in healthy donors. Only in-frame clones appear in the TCRdb table, and some are missing; sequencing was by immunoSEQ multiplex PCR. The table has 150,000 to 250,000 clones, about 79% seen once. Sequences were obtained from PBMCs. The receptor source for this set is a boy between 2 and 10 years old in good health and CMV-seronegative. The CDR3 runs from the conserved cysteine through the conserved F or W. Each record gives: D gene, V gene, clone size, J gene, CDR3 protein, CDR3 DNA. The D gene is left open where the match is weak. A row's size may be missing; if present it is once, few, many or a size class.

d_call: TRBD2
v_call: TRBV5-6
clone_size: .
j_call: TRBJ2-7
cdr3_aa: CASSPLSGGQYEQYF
cdr3_nt: TGTGCCAGCAGCCCTCTTAGCGGGGGGCAGTACGAGCAGTACTTC

d_call: .
v_call: TRBV19
clone_size: .
j_call: TRBJ1-4
cdr3_aa: CASSGDIATNEKLFF
cdr3_nt: TGTGCCAGTAGTGGGGACATCGCAACTAATGAAAAACTGTTTTTT

d_call: TRBD2
v_call: TRBV9
clone_size: .
j_call: TRBJ2-2
cdr3_aa: CASSPTGTTTGELFF
cdr3_nt: TGTGCCAGCAGCCCTACCGGGACTACCACCGGGGAGCTGTTTTTT

d_call: .
v_call: TRBV12-5
clone_size: .
j_call: TRBJ1-5
cdr3_aa: CASGLVLEPQHF
cdr3_nt: TGTGCTAGTGGTTTGGTACTTGAGCCCCAGCATTTT

d_call: .
v_call: TRBV20-1
clone_size: .
j_call: TRBJ1-2
cdr3_aa: CSVLINYGYTF
cdr3_nt: TGCAGTGTACTGATTAACTATGGCTACACCTTC

d_call: TRBD1
v_call: TRBV7-4
clone_size: .
j_call: TRBJ1-3
cdr3_aa: CASRPITGQGGNGNTIYF
cdr3_nt: TGTGCCAGCAGACCGATCACGGGACAGGGGGGGAACGGAAACACCATATATTTT

d_call: .
v_call: TRBV7-6
clone_size: .
j_call: TRBJ1-1
cdr3_aa: CASSLEGRGSHMNTEAFF
cdr3_nt: TGTGCCAGCAGCTTAGAGGGGCGGGGGTCGCATATGAACACTGAAGCTTTCTTT

d_call: .
v_call: TRBV7-2
clone_size: .
j_call: TRBJ2-7
cdr3_aa: CASSLRRGVGYEQYF
cdr3_nt: TGTGCCAGCAGCTTAAGACGGGGAGTCGGGTACGAGCAGTACTTC

d_call: .
v_call: TRBV5-6
clone_size: .
j_call: TRBJ2-5
cdr3_aa: CASSNTGTRETQYF
cdr3_nt: TGTGCCAGCAGCAATACCGGGACAAGGGAGACCCAGTACTTC

d_call: .
v_call: TRBV29-1
clone_size: .
j_call: TRBJ2-7
cdr3_aa: CSVRTVYEQYF
cdr3_nt: TGCAGCGTTCGTACGGTATACGAGCAGTACTTC

d_call: .
v_call: TRBV9
clone_size: once
j_call: TRBJ1-5
cdr3_aa: CASSRGGARNQPQHF
cdr3_nt: TGTGCCAGCAGCCGTGGGGGGGCCCGAAATCAGCCCCAGCATTTT

d_call: TRBD2
v_call: TRBV2
clone_size: once
j_call: TRBJ2-1
cdr3_aa: CASRRLAGGQSSYNEQFF
cdr3_nt: TGTGCCAGCAGAAGACTAGCGGGGGGGCAGAGCTCCTACAATGAGCAGTTCTTC

d_call: .
v_call: TRBV5-6
clone_size: .
j_call: TRBJ1-1
cdr3_aa: CASSLGRLGNEAFF
cdr3_nt: TGTGCCAGCAGCTTGGGGAGACTCGGGAACGAAGCTTTCTTT

d_call: TRBD2
v_call: TRBV2
clone_size: .
j_call: TRBJ2-1
cdr3_aa: CASRGLAASYNEQFF
cdr3_nt: TGTGCCAGCAGAGGACTAGCGGCCTCCTACAATGAGCAGTTCTTC

d_call: TRBD1
v_call: TRBV5-1
clone_size: .
j_call: TRBJ2-7
cdr3_aa: CASSPGTDASYEQYF
cdr3_nt: TGCGCCAGCAGCCCCGGGACAGACGCCTCCTACGAGCAGTACTTC

d_call: .
v_call: TRBV14
clone_size: .
j_call: TRBJ1-2
cdr3_aa: CASSQDPGAGGYTF
cdr3_nt: TGTGCCAGCAGCCAAGATCCAGGGGCGGGTGGCTACACCTTC

d_call: .
v_call: TRBV12-5
clone_size: .
j_call: TRBJ2-7
cdr3_aa: CASALSLSPYEQYF
cdr3_nt: TGTGCTAGTGCCCTGTCCCTCTCACCCTACGAGCAGTACTTC

d_call: .
v_call: TRBV2
clone_size: .
j_call: TRBJ1-2
cdr3_aa: CASSELGVAFTF
cdr3_nt: TGTGCCAGCAGTGAGCTCGGGGTAGCGTTCACCTTC

d_call: .
v_call: TRBV6-5
clone_size: .
j_call: TRBJ1-4
cdr3_aa: CASSGETNEKLFF
cdr3_nt: TGTGCCAGCTCCGGGGAAACTAATGAAAAACTGTTTTTT

d_call: TRBD1
v_call: TRBV7-2
clone_size: once
j_call: TRBJ1-5
cdr3_aa: CASSFRGPNQPQHF
cdr3_nt: TGTGCCAGCAGCTTCAGGGGGCCTAATCAGCCCCAGCATTTT

d_call: .
v_call: TRBV27
clone_size: .
j_call: TRBJ1-1
cdr3_aa: CASSLTGMNTEAFF
cdr3_nt: TGTGCCAGCAGTTTAACCGGGATGAACACTGAAGCTTTCTTT

d_call: TRBD1
v_call: TRBV6-6
clone_size: .
j_call: TRBJ1-2
cdr3_aa: CASSSTGQKDGYTF
cdr3_nt: TGTGCCAGCAGTTCCACGGGACAGAAGGATGGCTACACCTTC

d_call: .
v_call: TRBV7-6
clone_size: .
j_call: TRBJ2-5
cdr3_aa: CASSHRAETQYF
cdr3_nt: TGTGCCAGCAGCCACCGCGCGGAGACCCAGTACTTC

d_call: .
v_call: TRBV6-1
clone_size: .
j_call: TRBJ1-2
cdr3_aa: CASSEVVGVNYGYTF
cdr3_nt: TGTGCCAGCAGTGAAGTGGTAGGAGTGAACTATGGCTACACCTTC

d_call: TRBD1
v_call: TRBV7-2
clone_size: .
j_call: TRBJ2-7
cdr3_aa: CASSSRTGKRTYEQYF
cdr3_nt: TGTGCCAGCAGCTCCCGGACAGGGAAAAGGACCTACGAGCAGTACTTC

d_call: .
v_call: TRBV7-2
clone_size: .
j_call: TRBJ1-2
cdr3_aa: CASSLTRTANYGYTF
cdr3_nt: TGTGCCAGCAGCTTAACCCGGACAGCTAACTATGGCTACACCTTC

d_call: .
v_call: TRBV6-1
clone_size: few
j_call: TRBJ2-7
cdr3_aa: CASSAYEQYF
cdr3_nt: TGTGCCAGCAGTGCTTACGAGCAGTACTTC

d_call: .
v_call: TRBV18
clone_size: .
j_call: TRBJ2-3
cdr3_aa: CASSLGTDTQYF
cdr3_nt: TGTGCCAGCTCGCTAGGCACAGATACGCAGTATTTT

d_call: .
v_call: TRBV10-1
clone_size: few
j_call: TRBJ1-6
cdr3_aa: CASIMVSSDSPLHF
cdr3_nt: TGCGCCAGCATCATGGTGTCATCGGATTCACCCCTCCACTTT

d_call: .
v_call: TRBV7-2
clone_size: .
j_call: TRBJ1-2
cdr3_aa: CASSLNRRDYGYTF
cdr3_nt: TGTGCCAGCAGCTTGAATCGCCGCGACTATGGCTACACCTTC

d_call: .
v_call: TRBV7-8
clone_size: .
j_call: TRBJ2-1
cdr3_aa: CASSPGLGAGEQFF
cdr3_nt: TGTGCCAGCAGCCCGGGACTGGGTGCGGGTGAGCAGTTCTTC

d_call: .
v_call: TRBV4-2
clone_size: .
j_call: TRBJ2-3
cdr3_aa: CASSQGSSWAGRTDTQYF
cdr3_nt: TGTGCCAGCAGCCAAGGGTCAAGTTGGGCGGGGCGGACAGATACGCAGTATTTT

d_call: .
v_call: TRBV11-3
clone_size: .
j_call: TRBJ2-5
cdr3_aa: CASSSRRNGQETQYF
cdr3_nt: TGTGCCAGCAGCTCCCGGCGGAATGGCCAAGAGACCCAGTACTTC

d_call: TRBD1
v_call: TRBV6-5
clone_size: .
j_call: TRBJ2-5
cdr3_aa: CASSYSPGQGTETQYF
cdr3_nt: TGTGCCAGCAGTTACTCACCGGGACAGGGAACGGAGACCCAGTACTTC

d_call: .
v_call: TRBV5-5
clone_size: few
j_call: TRBJ1-1
cdr3_aa: CASSLKAPREAFF
cdr3_nt: TGTGCCAGCAGCTTGAAGGCGCCGCGGGAAGCTTTCTTT

d_call: .
v_call: TRBV7-2
clone_size: .
j_call: TRBJ1-2
cdr3_aa: CASSLGTGGGYGYTF
cdr3_nt: TGTGCCAGCAGCTTAGGGACGGGGGGAGGGTATGGCTACACCTTC

d_call: .
v_call: TRBV21-1
clone_size: .
j_call: TRBJ2-5
cdr3_aa: CASSKERQGAQETQYF
cdr3_nt: TGTGCCAGCAGCAAAGAACGACAGGGGGCCCAAGAGACCCAGTACTTC